Listed below are T cell receptor beta chains from one sample, sequenced in a study of blood T cells in healthy people across ages. TCRdb re-derived calls from the 5' RACE reads in MiXCR, one entry per CDR3 protein. This repertoire shows approximately 670,000 distinct CDR3 sequences, around two fifths found once; its top ten account for around 32%. Sequencing input: blood. The receptors here all came from a man older than 75 in good health. Each CDR3 is given with its conserved first and last residue. The order of the fields is J gene, clone size, V gene, D gene, CDR3 DNA, CDR3 protein. D genes are given only for firm matches. Clone size is stated in some rows and not others, as once, few, many or a class when expanded.

TRBJ2-1 | . | TRBV14 | . | TGTGCCAGCAGCTTCAGTAGGGGCCGCAATGAGCAGTTCTTC | CASSFSRGRNEQFF
TRBJ2-2 | few | TRBV7-2 | TRBD2 | TGTGCCAGCAGCCTGCAGCTCCGGGGGGGGCCCGGGGAGCTGTTTTTT | CASSLQLRGGPGELFF
TRBJ2-1 | . | TRBV13 | TRBD2 | TGTGCCAGCAGCTTCGGGAGGCTAGCGGGAGTGAATGAGCAGTTCTTC | CASSFGRLAGVNEQFF
TRBJ1-4 | . | TRBV7-2 | TRBD1 | TGTGCCAGCAGCAAACAGGGGGCGTATGAAAAACTGTTTTTT | CASSKQGAYEKLFF
TRBJ2-7 | . | TRBV18 | . | TGTGCCAGCTCACCGGCGACATCTCGCAGTTTCTACGAGCAGTACTTC | CASSPATSRSFYEQYF
TRBJ2-7 | . | TRBV27 | TRBD2 | TGTGCCAGCAGTCGACTAGCGGGGGGGACCCGGTACGAGCAGTACTTC | CASSRLAGGTRYEQYF
TRBJ2-5 | few | TRBV28 | TRBD1 | TGTGCCAGCAGTTTATCCCCGGGGACAGGGGAAGAGACCCAGTACTTC | CASSLSPGTGEETQYF
TRBJ2-3 | few | TRBV29-1 | . | TGCAGCGCCGGCCCCTCTCCGGGCACAGATACGCAGTATTTT | CSAGPSPGTDTQYF
TRBJ2-3 | few | TRBV2 | TRBD1 | TGTGCCAGCAGCGCCGGGACAGGGGGCACAGATACGCAGTATTTT | CASSAGTGGTDTQYF
TRBJ2-2 | many | TRBV3-1 | TRBD2 | TGTGCCAGCAGCCAATTCCTAGCGGGGTACACCGGGGAGCTGTTTTTT | CASSQFLAGYTGELFF
TRBJ1-2 | . | TRBV6-5 | . | TGTGCCAGCAGTTCCCGACAGGCCCAGCGGGGCTACACCTTC | CASSSRQAQRGYTF
TRBJ1-5 | . | TRBV12-5 | . | TGTGCTAGTGGTTTGGGAGGTGGGACGGGCCGGCCCCAGCATTTT | CASGLGGGTGRPQHF
TRBJ2-7 | many | TRBV29-1 | . | TGCAGCGTTGTATCCTACGAGCAGTACTTC | CSVVSYEQYF